The entry below describes one T cell receptor beta chain. The antigen remains undetermined. Trimming stripped 7 bases from V and 10 bases from J, with 14 bases between. This CDR3 has 12 amino acids. These data originate in a study of vaccination effects on CD4 cells after COVID-19. Expansion of antigen-specific CD4+ T cells with viral peptide pools was carried out by the ViraFEST assay before sequencing. With approximately ten days of culture completed, CD4+ T cells were isolated. TCRdb's table, derived via immunoSEQ multiplex PCR, lists solely in-frame clones and lacks some. The sample holds some 15,000 clones, 76% seen once. Study-level results: The authors studied few convalescent patients and collected no early post-infection timepoints.

The receptor was derived from a human donor who received a COVID-19 vaccine. This chain connects TRBV12-3 or TRBV12-4 to TRBJ1-5; possibly TRBD1 for D (5 bases). The material was CD4+ T cells from PBMCs cultured with HCoV-229E spike peptides, obtained before COVID-19 vaccination. The CDR3 sequence is CASTYGQGPQHF. In DNA form, the CDR3 reads TGTGCCAGCACCTATGGCCAGGGACCCCAGCATTTT.